The T cell receptor beta chain under discussion was sequenced for a study of regulatory T cells in long-lasting Graves disease. This clonotype was observed a few times. Trimming pared 0 bases from V and 0 bases from J, leaving 14 bases between. The CDR3 runs 16 residues. Germline CDR1 reads GTSNPN; CDR2 reads SVGIG (reference sequence). Time point reported: persistent/refractory GD, antithyroid drugs over 5 years with positive TRAb. RNA isolated from PBMCs was used to make the TCR library. Combining iRepertoire HTBI primers with Arm-PCR of CDR3 regions, the authors built TCR beta libraries. TCRdb reprocessed the multiplex PCR reads with MiXCR, giving one entry per CDR3 protein. The sample records fewer than 400,000 distinct CDR3 sequences, roughly 20% being singletons.

The material sequenced was peripheral blood mononuclear cells (PBMCs), taken when the disease was refractory, from a patient treated with antithyroid drugs. This clonotype was sampled from a female donor with Graves disease. The gene calls are TRBV30 and TRBJ1-1; perhaps TRBD1 as D (5 bases). The CDR3 is CAWSVLGWGMNTEAFF. The CDR3 nucleotides read TGTGCCTGGAGTGTACTGGGGTGGGGGATGAACACTGAAGCTTTCTTT.